This TCR beta chain was recorded in a study of T cells in tuberculosis. With 6 bases removed from V and 1 base from J, the gap between germline ends came to 6 bases. The CDR3 loop spans 12 amino acids. Germline CDR1 and CDR2: SGHAT and FQNNGV. On this clone: Antigen unknown.

Time point defined: new active TB diagnosis, blood taken before or within 7 days of starting treatment. Unsorted cryopreserved PBMC were sequenced, averaging around 100,000 T cells per clinical donor. TCRdb's table, derived via immunoSEQ multiplex PCR, lists solely in-frame clones and lacks some. The sample lists about 35,000 clones, 90% to 95% seen once, with 6.5% to 8.5% in the top ten. Study-level points and caveats: Active tuberculosis TCR-alpha repertoires lay closer to GMM-specific TCRs than IGRA-negative controls, suggesting clonal expansion. Using the GMM-specific repertoire gave approximately 89% accuracy versus over 60% with motifs. Smaller alpha distances in active tuberculosis partly reflected shorter CDR3-alpha lengths.

This chain joins TRBV11-2 and TRBJ1-1; D unclear. Source: PBMCs, taken at tuberculosis diagnosis. The origin of this receptor is an adult with tuberculosis. Some clones in this sample may be carry-over from other donors' samples. DNA for the CDR3: TGTGCCAGCAGTCAGTGGAACACTGAAGCTTTCTTT. Translated: CASSQWNTEAFF.